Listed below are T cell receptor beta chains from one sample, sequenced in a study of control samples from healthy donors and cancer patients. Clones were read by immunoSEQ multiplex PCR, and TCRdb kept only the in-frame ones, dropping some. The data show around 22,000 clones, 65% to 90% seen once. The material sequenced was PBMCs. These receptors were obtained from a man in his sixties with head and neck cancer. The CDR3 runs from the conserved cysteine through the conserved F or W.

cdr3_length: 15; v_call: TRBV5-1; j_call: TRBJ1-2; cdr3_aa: CASSLSVTGNYGYTF
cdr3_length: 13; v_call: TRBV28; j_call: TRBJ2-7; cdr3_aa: CASSPAPVVEQYF
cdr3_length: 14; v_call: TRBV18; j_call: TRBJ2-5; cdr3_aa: CASSPPGVQETQYF
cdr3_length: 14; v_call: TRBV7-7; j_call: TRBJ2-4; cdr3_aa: CASSPDWSKNIQYF
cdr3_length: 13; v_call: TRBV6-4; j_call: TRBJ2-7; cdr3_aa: CASSEVRTYEQYF
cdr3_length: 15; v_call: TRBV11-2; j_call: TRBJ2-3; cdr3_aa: CASSSLSGERDTQYF
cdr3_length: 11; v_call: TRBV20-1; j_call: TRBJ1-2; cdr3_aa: CSAWGKGGYTF
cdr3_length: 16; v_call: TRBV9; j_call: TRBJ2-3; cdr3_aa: CASSVGIREVADTQYF
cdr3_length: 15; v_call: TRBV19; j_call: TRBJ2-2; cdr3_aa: CASSVQGGGTGELFF
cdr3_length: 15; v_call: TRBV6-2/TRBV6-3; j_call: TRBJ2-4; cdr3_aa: CASSWAGQGINIQYF
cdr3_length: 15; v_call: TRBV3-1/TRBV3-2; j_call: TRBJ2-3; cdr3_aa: CASSQGLNVIDTQYF
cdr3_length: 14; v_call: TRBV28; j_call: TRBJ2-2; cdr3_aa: CASRLSGEHGELFF